The present TCR beta chain was sequenced within a study of post-analysis software for immune sequencing data. Overall study findings and caveats: Under F measure analysis, samples from one preparation batch co-clustered strongly. Compared against controls, patients with multiple sclerosis displayed significantly lower normalized Chao1 diversity.

This clonotype has at least ten counts. What it binds is not known. Unique molecular identifiers tagged the TCR beta cDNA libraries. Starting from about 0.98 to 11 million T cells, the study yielded about 500,000 cDNA molecules. TCRdb reprocessed the PCR reads via MiXCR and lists one record per CDR3 protein. The sample comprises about 200,000 distinct CDR3 sequences, approximately 29% of which are singletons, and roughly 3.4% rests with the top ten. Sequenced material: blood. The sequence was obtained from a girl aged 2-17 years with multiple sclerosis.

CDR3 in amino acids: CASTMMYRVSQETQYF. CDR3 bases: TGCGCCAGCACCATGATGTACAGGGTATCCCAAGAGACCCAGTACTTC. The chain joins TRBV5-1 to TRBJ2-5; the D gene is possibly TRBD1 (6 bases). The V end lost 6 bases, the J end lost 1 base, and 19 bases lay between the germline ends. This CDR3 has 16 amino acids. The V gene's germline CDR1 is SGHRS and CDR2 YFSETQ.